The 27 T cell receptor beta chains presented below share a single source sample, sequenced in a study of T-cell memory formation after mild COVID-19. MiXCR, applied by TCRdb to the 5' RACE reads, yields one record per CDR3 protein. Seen here are about 600,000 distinct CDR3 sequences, less than 25% observed once, and the top ten hold 7.5% to 9.5%. The sequenced sample was PBMCs or a T cell subset sorted from them (not recorded which). These TCRs come from an adult woman who had mild COVID-19 (a few samples of this study predate the infection). Cell type and time point are not known.

This chain joins TRBV10-2 and TRBJ1-5; D gene ambiguous. Deletions cut 0 bases from V and 7 bases from J, with 10 bases between. Per the germline V gene, CDR1 is WSHSY and CDR2 is SAAADI. There are 14 residues in the CDR3. CDR3 protein: CASSESGSGQPQHF. In DNA form, the CDR3 reads TGCGCCAGCAGTGAGTCTGGGTCGGGGCAGCCCCAGCATTTT.

The chain employs TRBV6-2 or TRBV6-3 and TRBJ1-1; D is undetermined. CDR1 is MNHEY, CDR2 SVGEGT, per germline. This CDR3 is built from 14 residues. The germline V and J ends were trimmed by 8 bases and 0 bases, with 13 bases remaining between them. The CDR3 bases are TGTGCCAGCGGGCGGGCCGGGATGAACACTGAAGCTTTCTTT. Translation: CASGRAGMNTEAFF.

The chain links TRBV7-2 to TRBJ2-5; D uncertain. The CDR3 consists of 15 residues. CDR1 and CDR2 (germline): SGHTA, FQGNSA. Trimming pared 2 bases from V and 1 base from J, leaving 11 bases between. As DNA, the CDR3 is TGTGCCAGCAGCTTATCCCGGGTGCCCCAAGAGACCCAGTACTTC. Translating gives CASSLSRVPQETQYF.

This clonotype came up a few times. The V gene is TRBV12-3 or TRBV12-4, the J gene TRBJ2-7; TRBD2 agrees at 12 bases. V shed 8 bases, J shed 2 bases, and the junction held 10 bases outside the gene matches. The CDR3 runs 16 residues. CDR3 DNA: TGTGCCAGCCTCCCGGGACTAGCGGGTGGGACCTACGAGCAGTACTTC. It specifies CASLPGLAGGTYEQYF.

This clonotype was seen a handful of times. The rearrangement links TRBV7-2 to TRBJ1-6; perhaps TRBD1 as D (6 bases). The CDR3 is 15 amino acids. The germline V and J ends were trimmed by 5 bases and 10 bases, with 18 bases remaining between them. Germline loops: CDR1 SGHTA, CDR2 FQGNSA. This CDR3 is CASSPGAGMGSPLHF. CDR3 DNA: TGTGCCAGCAGCCCGGGGGCCGGGATGGGGTCACCCCTCCACTTT.

V gene TRBV5-1 combines with J gene TRBJ2-5; 7 nucleotides align to TRBD2. The germline V gene encodes CDR1 SGHRS and CDR2 YFSETQ. V shed 5 bases and J 4 bases; nucleotides not matched to a gene: 5. The CDR3 contains 13 residues. The CDR3 DNA reads as TGCGCCAGCAGTTGGGAGGGCACAGAGACCCAGTACTTC. Protein: CASSWEGTETQYF.

The chain employs TRBV20-1 and TRBJ2-1, with D unresolved. Germline V gene lookup returns CDR1 DFQATT and CDR2 SNEGSKA (reference sequence). This CDR3 is 13 amino acids long. V was cut by 5 bases and J by 7 bases, with 15 bases left in between. In nucleotides, the CDR3 is TGCAGTGCTTCCCGAGATGTTTGGAATGAGCAGTTCTTC. It specifies CSASRDVWNEQFF.

V gene TRBV7-3 combines with J gene TRBJ2-6; D is ambiguous. Germline V CDR1 and CDR2: SGHTA, FQGTGA. Trimming left V 5 bases short and J 0 bases short, with 17 bases between. CDR3 length: 18 residues. CDR3 DNA: TGTGCCAGCAGCACCCTCCTCGGGCCCTTCTCTGGGGCCAACGTCCTGACTTTC. This codes for CASSTLLGPFSGANVLTF.

This clonotype was detected only a few times. The chain combines TRBV6-2 or TRBV6-3 with TRBJ2-5; 7 bases fit TRBD1. Germline V gives CDR1 MNHEY, CDR2 SVGEGT. V shed 6 bases, J shed 4 bases, and the junction held 11 bases outside the gene matches. The CDR3 covers 15 residues. This chain's CDR3 is CASSPSLGGGETQYF. Written as DNA, the CDR3 is TGTGCCAGCAGCCCGAGTCTAGGGGGCGGAGAGACCCAGTACTTC.

The chain combines TRBV19 with TRBJ1-1; perhaps TRBD1 as D (5 bases). Looked up from germline, CDR1 is LNHDA and CDR2 is SQIVND (reference sequence). V was pared by 5 bases and J by 4 bases, with 11 bases between. This CDR3 has 13 residues. CDR3: CASSPQTATEAFF. The CDR3 nucleotides read TGTGCCAGTAGTCCCCAGACAGCCACTGAAGCTTTCTTT. Full variable domain (missing parts from reference TRBV19 and TRBJ1-1): DGGITQSPKYLFRKEGQNVTLSCEQNLNHDAMYWYRQDPGQGLRLIYYSQIVNDFQKGDIAEGYSVSREKKESFPLTVTSAQKNPTAFYLCASSPQTATEAFFGQGTRLTVV.

V usage is TRBV5-6 and J usage is TRBJ2-7, with 9 bases lining up with TRBD1. The J segment lost 5 bases and the V segment lost 2 bases, leaving 5 bases of the junction unmatched. The CDR3 has 14 residues. Germline-derived CDR1 and CDR2 are SGHDT and YYEEEE. In nucleotides, the CDR3 is TGTGCCAGCAGCTTAACCGGGACAGGGAACGAGCAGTACTTC. Translating it yields CASSLTGTGNEQYF.

This clonotype was picked up a small number of times. The chain is built from TRBV5-1 and TRBJ2-1; 9 nucleotides agree with TRBD2. V lost 2 bases and J lost 5; bases outside the gene matches: 11. The CDR3 is 17 amino acids. Germline CDR1 reads SGHRS; CDR2 reads YFSETQ. The CDR3 region is CASSFNLAGYSDNEQFF. The CDR3 coding sequence is TGCGCCAGCAGCTTTAACCTAGCGGGATACTCGGACAATGAGCAGTTCTTC.

This clonotype came up many times. This chain links TRBV20-1 with TRBJ2-7, with TRBD2 matching 9 bases. This CDR3 has 13 amino acids. The J segment lost 7 bases and the V segment lost 2 bases, leaving 6 bases of the junction unmatched. From germline, CDR1 is DFQATT and CDR2 SNEGSKA (reference sequence). The CDR3 DNA sequence: TGCAGTGCTAGATCCCTAGCGGGGTGGGAGCAGTACTTC. Amino acids: CSARSLAGWEQYF.

The rearrangement links TRBV9 to TRBJ1-2, with 7 nucleotides matching TRBD1. J gave up 3 bases and V 0 bases, and 14 bases lay outside the gene matches. The V gene's germline CDR1 is SGDLS and CDR2 YYNGEE. The CDR3 consists of 18 residues. CDR3 in amino acids: CASSVAVQGQLNDYGYTF. The CDR3 DNA is TGTGCCAGCAGCGTAGCAGTACAGGGGCAGTTGAATGACTATGGCTACACCTTC.

This clonotype was recorded a few times. The chain joins TRBV24-1 to TRBJ2-2; 10 nucleotides agree with TRBD2. The CDR3 sequence is 21 residues long. Germline V CDR1 and CDR2: KGHDR, SFDVKD. V lost 1 base to trimming and J lost 4 bases; unmatched junction nucleotides: 17. The CDR3 spells CATSDFGAPLAGEMFTGELFF. The CDR3 DNA is TGTGCCACCAGTGATTTTGGGGCTCCCCTAGCGGGAGAAATGTTCACCGGGGAGCTGTTTTTT.

This clonotype was counted a few times. The chain joins TRBV15 to TRBJ1-4; D is possibly TRBD1 (5 bases). Germline V gives CDR1 LNHNV, CDR2 YYDKDF (reference sequence). The ends were cut back, 0 bases at V and 5 bases at J, with 10 bases in the middle. The CDR3 runs 15 residues. The DNA for the CDR3 is TGTGCCACCAGCAGAGATCTCTCAGGGAATGAAAAACTGTTTTTT. It codes for CATSRDLSGNEKLFF.

V usage is TRBV7-6 and J usage is TRBJ2-5, with D unclear. Trimming took off 4 bases at V and 5 bases at J, with 11 bases between the two ends. Germline V gene sequence: CDR1 SGHVS, CDR2 FNYEAQ. The CDR3 is 13 residues long. In DNA, the CDR3 is TGTGCCAGCAGCTCATCTTGGCAGGAGACCCAGTACTTC. Its translation: CASSSSWQETQYF. Full variable domain (rest looked up from reference TRBV7-6 and TRBJ2-5): GAGVSQSPRYKVTKRGQDVALRCDPISGHVSLYWYRQALGQGPEFLTYFNYEAQQDKSGLPNDRFSAERPEGSISTLTIQRTEQRDSAMYRCASSSSWQETQYFGPGTRLLVL.

The chain employs TRBV15 and TRBJ1-1; TRBD1 might be the D (5 bases). The germline gives CDR1 LNHNV, CDR2 YYDKDF (reference sequence). V lost 0 bases and J 12 bases, leaving 23 bases between the germline ends. The CDR3 spans 16 residues. Here the CDR3 reads CATSRDYTGAAQEPFF. DNA for the CDR3: TGTGCCACCAGCAGAGATTACACCGGGGCAGCTCAAGAGCCTTTCTTT.

This clonotype was recorded once. The chain joins TRBV7-6 to TRBJ2-1; 8 bases line up with TRBD2. V gave up 2 bases and J gave up 5 bases; unmatched junction bases: 5. The CDR3 extends over 15 amino acids. Per germline, CDR1 SGHVS and CDR2 FNYEAQ. In DNA, the CDR3 is TGTGCCAGCAGCTTAAGACTAGCGCCCAACAATGAGCAGTTCTTC. Its translation: CASSLRLAPNNEQFF. The variable domain in full, with the rest retrieved from reference TRBV7-6 and TRBJ2-1, is GAGVSQSPRYKVTKRGQDVALRCDPISGHVSLYWYRQALGQGPEFLTYFNYEAQQDKSGLPNDRFSAERPEGSISTLTIQRTEQRDSAMYRCASSLRLAPNNEQFFGPGTRLTVL.

This clonotype was seen more than once but under ten times. This sequence joins TRBV5-1 and TRBJ1-5; D possibly corresponds to TRBD1 (5 bases). Germline-derived CDR1 and CDR2 are SGHRS and YFSETQ. The CDR3 is made up of 15 amino acids. Trimming pared 2 bases from V and 2 bases from J, leaving 11 bases between. CDR3 loop: CASSFMGEGNQPQHF. The CDR3 DNA follows: TGCGCCAGCAGCTTCATGGGGGAGGGCAATCAGCCCCAGCATTTT.

The rearrangement links TRBV11-3 to TRBJ1-1; tentative D call: TRBD1 (5 bases). CDR1 and CDR2 from the germline V gene are SGHNT and YENEEA. V shed 5 bases and J shed 4 bases, with 14 bases lying between them. The CDR3 contains 14 residues. The CDR3 spells CASSPAGRVTEAFF. The CDR3 DNA follows: TGTGCCAGCAGCCCCGCTGGCAGGGTCACTGAAGCTTTCTTT.

This chain uses TRBV4-3 with TRBJ2-1; TRBD2 aligns across 8 bases. Germline V CDR1 and CDR2: LGHNA, YSLEER. The CDR3 extends over 17 amino acids. Germline trimming cut 0 bases from V and 4 bases from J; bases unmatched to any gene: 8. The CDR3 sequence is CASSQESLTSAYNEQFF. CDR3 nucleotide sequence: TGCGCCAGCAGCCAAGAATCCTTGACTAGCGCATACAATGAGCAGTTCTTC.

V is TRBV6-6 and J is TRBJ1-1; D uncertain. Germline V lookup: CDR1 MNHNY, CDR2 SVGAGI (reference sequence). V dropped 10 bases and J dropped 2 bases, with 8 bases sitting between them. CDR3 length equals 11 residues. The chain's CDR3 is CATYLNTEAFF. The CDR3 DNA sequence: TGTGCCACCTACCTTAACACTGAAGCTTTCTTT.

This clonotype showed up just a few times. The gene calls are TRBV12-3 or TRBV12-4 and TRBJ2-3, with D uncertain. With 8 bases removed from V and 0 bases from J, the gap between germline ends came to 9 bases. The CDR3 totals 13 residues. CDR3 sequence reads: CASVRASTDTQYF. Here the CDR3 DNA reads TGTGCCAGCGTTCGGGCGAGCACAGATACGCAGTATTTT.

J is TRBJ2-1 and V is TRBV7-2; 8 positions agree with TRBD1. Germline V gene sequence: CDR1 SGHTA, CDR2 FQGNSA. The CDR3 totals 15 residues. The trim removed 4 bases at V and 7 bases at J, leaving 9 bases unmatched. The CDR3 protein is CASSSGQGVFNEQFF. Here the CDR3 DNA reads TGTGCCAGCAGCTCCGGACAGGGTGTCTTTAATGAGCAGTTCTTC. The full variable domain, its missing parts supplied by reference TRBV7-2 and TRBJ2-1, is GAGVSQSPSNKVTEKGKDVELRCDPISGHTALYWYRQSLGQGLEFLIYFQGNSAPDKSGLPSDRFSAERTGGSVSTLTIQRTQQEDSAVYLCASSSGQGVFNEQFFGPGTRLTVL.

This clonotype appeared many times. The chain is built from TRBV6-2 or TRBV6-3 and TRBJ2-7; no reliable D call. V was pared by 6 bases and J by 3 bases, with 6 bases between. This CDR3 is 11 amino acids long. From germline, CDR1 is MNHEY and CDR2 SVGEGT. The DNA for the CDR3 is TGTGCCAGCAGCATCGGCTACGAGCAGTACTTC. Its protein product is CASSIGYEQYF.

V is TRBV6-2 or TRBV6-3 and J is TRBJ1-2; perhaps TRBD1 as D (5 bases). V was trimmed by 2 bases and J by 5 bases, leaving 12 bases between them. CDR1 and CDR2 (germline): MNHEY, SVGEGT. The CDR3 has 14 residues. CDR3 in amino acids: CASSYEGRPYGYTF. The CDR3, as DNA: TGTGCCAGCAGTTACGAGGGGAGGCCTTATGGCTACACCTTC.